The 32 T cell receptor beta chains presented below share a single source sample, sequenced in a study of T cell responses to AZD1222 COVID-19 vaccine. Sequencing used immunoSEQ multiplex PCR; TCRdb keeps in-frame clones, though not all of them. The table includes 150,000 to 200,000 clones, about 92% detected once. The specimen was peripheral blood, collected on day 0 of AZD1222 vaccination. The receptors were gathered from an adult in good health.

The chain combines TRBV18 with TRBJ2-7; 9 bases match TRBD1. The length of the CDR3 is 13 residues. V dropped 3 bases and J dropped 7; count of bases not matched to a gene: 4. Germline CDR1 KGHSH, CDR2 LQKENI. CDR3: CASSPNRGQEQYF. The CDR3 nucleotides read TGTGCCAGCTCACCTAACAGGGGGCAAGAGCAGTACTTC.

The chain uses TRBV2 and TRBJ1-1; D remains unclear. From germline, CDR1 is SNHLY and CDR2 FYNNEI. V shed 7 bases and J shed 2 bases, with 14 bases lying between them. This CDR3 is built from 14 residues. CDR3 sequence (DNA): TGTGCCAGCATAACCAATGCGAAAAACACTGAAGCTTTCTTT. Its protein product is CASITNAKNTEAFF.

V gene TRBV10-2 combines with J gene TRBJ1-1, with D perhaps TRBD1 (6 bases). The CDR3 contains 14 residues. Germline V gene lookup returns CDR1 WSHSY and CDR2 SAAADI. Trimming pared 7 bases from V and 3 bases from J, leaving 15 bases between. The CDR3 DNA follows: TGCGCCAGCACCCCTTCGGGGGGGCACACTGAAGCTTTCTTT. Translating it yields CASTPSGGHTEAFF.

This clone was observed a few times. The genes are TRBV11-2 and TRBJ2-3; tentative D call: TRBD1 (6 bases). V lost 0 bases to trimming and J lost 6 bases, with 13 bases between them. The germline gives CDR1 SGHAT, CDR2 FQNNGV. The CDR3 has 15 amino acids. CDR3 sequence (DNA): TGTGCCAGCAGCTTAGATGGGGGCGAGGGGGATACGCAGTATTTT. This gives the protein CASSLDGGEGDTQYF.

The chain combines TRBV11-2 with TRBJ1-6; TRBD1 is a possible D gene (5 bases). The CDR3 contains 16 residues. Germline values: CDR1 SGHAT, CDR2 FQNNGV. V shed 5 bases and J shed 7 bases, with 18 bases lying between them. CDR3 loop: CASSPKGRVGNSPLHF. The DNA for the CDR3 is TGTGCCAGCAGCCCAAAGGGCAGGGTAGGCAATTCACCCCTCCACTTT.

The chain joins TRBV6-2 or TRBV6-3 to TRBJ1-5; possibly TRBD1 for D (5 bases). The CDR3 runs to 15 residues. Trimming pared 5 bases from V and 0 bases from J, leaving 11 bases between. Germline loops: CDR1 MNHEY, CDR2 SVGEGT. The CDR3 DNA follows: TGTGCCAGCAGTCCAGGGATCTATAGCAATCAGCCCCAGCATTTT. It translates to CASSPGIYSNQPQHF.

The rearrangement joins TRBV7-2 to TRBJ2-4; the match to TRBD1 covers 7 bases. The germline V gene has CDR1 SGHTA and CDR2 FQGNSA. V was pared by 2 bases and J by 0 bases, with 10 bases of the junction left unmatched. The CDR3 length is 18 residues. The CDR3 here is CASSLRPGTALAKNIQYF. CDR3 sequence (DNA): TGTGCCAGCAGCTTAAGGCCCGGGACAGCGCTAGCCAAAAACATTCAGTACTTC.

V gene TRBV6-5 combines with J gene TRBJ2-3; TRBD2 aligns across 8 bases. Losses at the gene ends were 2 bases for V and 7 bases for J; bases not matched to a gene: 11. CDR3 length: 16 residues. The germline V gene encodes CDR1 MNHEY and CDR2 SVGAGI. CDR3 in amino acids: CASSYPTSGDPYTQYF. The CDR3 DNA is TGTGCCAGCAGTTACCCCACTAGCGGCGACCCCTATACGCAGTATTTT.

The chain carries TRBV7-2 and TRBJ2-1, with D hard to call. V was clipped by 1 base and J by 7 bases, with 8 bases between them. Looked up from germline, CDR1 is SGHTA and CDR2 is FQGNSA. The CDR3 covers 13 residues. DNA for the CDR3: TGTGCCAGCAGCTTAGGACCCGAAAATGAGCAGTTCTTC. It specifies CASSLGPENEQFF.

The CDR3 protein is CASSRGRTSSEQYF. CDR3 DNA: TGTGCCAGCAGCCGGGGGCGGACCTCTTCGGAGCAGTACTTC. The chain recombines TRBV5-8 with TRBJ2-7; D possibly uses TRBD1 or TRBD2 (6 bases each). The V gene lost 4 bases and the J gene lost 7 bases, with 18 bases spanning the gap. The CDR3 is 14 amino acids. Germline-derived CDR1 and CDR2 are SGHTS and YDEGEE.

About this clone itself: The same CDR3 arises from other DNA sequences in this sample as well. The V gene is TRBV18, the J gene TRBJ1-4; D is unresolved. V was shortened by 3 bases and J by 2 bases, with 7 bases between the two germline ends. The CDR3 extends over 14 amino acids. Germline CDR1 reads KGHSH; CDR2 reads LQKENI. The CDR3 is CASSPPGTNEKLFF. CDR3 DNA sequence: TGTGCCAGCTCACCTCCGGGGACTAATGAAAAACTGTTTTTT.

This rearrangement joins TRBV7-9 to TRBJ2-1, with a possible D match to TRBD2 (6 bases). The CDR3 has 14 amino acids. Per germline, CDR1 SEHNR and CDR2 FQNEAQ (reference sequence). Trimming cost V 5 bases and J 6 bases, with 14 bases left between them. The CDR3 DNA reads TGTGCCAGCAGCCATGCAACGACTAGCAATGAGCAGTTCTTC. Its translation is CASSHATTSNEQFF.

This chain uses TRBV12-3 or TRBV12-4 with TRBJ2-7; 8 nucleotides match TRBD1. This CDR3 has 13 residues. V was pared by 6 bases and J by 5 bases, with 6 bases of the junction left unmatched. The chain's CDR3 is CASRDKDRDEQYF. DNA of the CDR3: TGTGCCAGCAGAGACAAGGACAGGGACGAGCAGTACTTC.

A remark on this clone: Other nucleotide sequences in the sample specify the same CDR3. This chain connects TRBV18 to TRBJ1-5, with 7 bases matching TRBD1. CDR1 is KGHSH and CDR2 is LQKENI in the germline V gene. The CDR3 length is 13 residues. Unmatched junction bases numbered 4, after V lost 6 bases and J lost 5 bases. CDR3 in amino acids: CASSPDRDQPQHF. CDR3 coding DNA: TGTGCCAGCTCCCCCGACAGGGATCAGCCCCAGCATTTT.

The chain is built from TRBV5-6 and TRBJ2-6; 7 bases map to TRBD1. CDR1 is SGHDT and CDR2 is YYEEEE in the germline V gene. The CDR3 consists of 15 residues. The V and J ends lost 6 bases and 4 bases, in that order; junction bases with no gene match: 7. In DNA, the CDR3 is TGTGCCAGCACCCCAGGGGGATCAGGGGCCAACGTCCTGACTTTC. Amino acid sequence: CASTPGGSGANVLTF.

The chain's CDR3 is CASSLRGKSNQPQHF. DNA of the CDR3: TGTGCCAGCAGCCTGAGGGGCAAAAGCAATCAGCCCCAGCATTTT. The V gene is TRBV16, the J gene TRBJ1-5; D might be TRBD1 (5 bases). V was pared by 4 bases and J by 1 base, with 11 bases between. Germline V gene data show CDR1 as KGHSY and CDR2 as FQNENV. This CDR3 has 15 amino acids.

The chain joins TRBV5-1 to TRBJ2-7; 13 positions match TRBD2. The CDR3 runs 14 residues. CDR1 and CDR2 from the germline V gene are SGHRS and YFSETQ. V trimming: 0 bases; J trimming: 6 bases; junction bases outside the gene matches: 0. CDR3 in DNA: TGCGCCAGCAGCTTGGGACTAGCGGGGGGCGAGCAGTACTTC. Its protein product is CASSLGLAGGEQYF.

J is TRBJ1-5 and V is TRBV30, with a possible D match to TRBD1 (6 bases). The CDR3 runs to 13 residues. V was pared by 2 bases and J by 7 bases, with 12 bases between. Germline values: CDR1 GTSNPN, CDR2 SVGIG (reference sequence). CDR3 bases: TGTGCCTGGAGTCAGGGGTTCGGGCAGCCCCAGCATTTT. Its protein product is CAWSQGFGQPQHF.

V and J are TRBV2 and TRBJ2-1, with TRBD2 identical over 10 bases. V dropped 4 bases and J dropped 7; count of bases not matched to a gene: 7. The CDR3 has 15 residues. CDR1 and CDR2 from the germline V gene are SNHLY and FYNNEI. The CDR3 coding sequence is TGTGCCAGCAGTGTGATAGCGGGGGGCCCTAATGAGCAGTTCTTC. Amino acid sequence: CASSVIAGGPNEQFF. Full variable domain (missing parts from reference TRBV2 and TRBJ2-1): EPEVTQTPSHQVTQMGQEVILRCVPISNHLYFYWYRQILGQKVEFLVSFYNNEISEKSEIFDDQFSVERPDGSNFTLKIRSTKLEDSAMYFCASSVIAGGPNEQFFGPGTRLTVL.

This sequence joins TRBV4-1 and TRBJ2-1, with 7 bases lining up with TRBD2. The CDR3 has 15 amino acids. The V and J ends lost 6 bases and 5 bases, in that order; junction bases with no gene match: 10. Looked up from germline, CDR1 is MGHRA and CDR2 is YSYEKL. The CDR3 is CASRISSGENNEQFF. CDR3 DNA sequence: TGCGCCAGCAGGATATCTAGCGGCGAAAACAATGAGCAGTTCTTC.

The chain links TRBV28 to TRBJ1-4; D is possibly TRBD1 (5 bases). The CDR3 is made up of 16 amino acids. V was clipped by 7 bases and J by 6 bases, with 21 bases between them. CDR1 is MDHEN, CDR2 SYDVKM, per germline. CDR3 sequence: CASTPSKMGRDEKLFF. The DNA for the CDR3 is TGTGCCAGCACCCCCTCTAAGATGGGACGGGATGAAAAACTGTTTTTT. Using reference TRBV28 and TRBJ1-4 for the parts outside the CDR3, the full variable domain is DVKVTQSSRYLVKRTGEKVFLECVQDMDHENMFWYRQDPGLGLRLIYFSYDVKMKEKGDIPEGYSVSREKKERFSLILESASTNQTSMYLCASTPSKMGRDEKLFFGSGTQLSVL.

The J gene is TRBJ2-7, the V gene TRBV28; D not resolved. This CDR3 has 12 residues. Trimming stripped 6 bases from V and 0 bases from J, with 6 bases between. Germline CDR1 is MDHEN and CDR2 is SYDVKM. The CDR3 DNA sequence: TGTGCCAGCAGCGGCGTCTCCTACGAGCAGTACTTC. Residues: CASSGVSYEQYF.

The CDR3 DNA reads as TGTGCCAGCAGCGGCAGAGCGGGAGGGGCAACCTTAAGCTCCTACAATGAGCAGTTCTTC. Protein sequence: CASSGRAGGATLSSYNEQFF. The genes are TRBV9 and TRBJ2-1; 10 bases map to TRBD2. This CDR3 contains 20 residues. Germline CDR1 SGDLS, CDR2 YYNGEE. The J segment lost 0 bases and the V segment lost 3 bases, leaving 15 bases of the junction unmatched.

This sequence joins TRBV6-2 or TRBV6-3 and TRBJ2-5; D unresolved. CDR3 length: 12 amino acids. Looked up from germline, CDR1 is MNHEY and CDR2 is SVGEGT. V lost 5 bases, J lost 7 bases, and 11 bases lay in between. The CDR3 loop is CASSLRTWTQYF. The CDR3 nucleotides are TGTGCCAGCAGTCTCCGGACGTGGACCCAGTACTTC.

V usage is TRBV19 and J usage is TRBJ1-2; no clear D. Trimming stripped 4 bases from V and 1 base from J, with 10 bases between. Germline loops: CDR1 LNHDA, CDR2 SQIVND (reference sequence). The CDR3 is 14 amino acids. In DNA form, the CDR3 reads TGTGCCAGTAGTACGCGACCGAATAACTATGGCTACACCTTC. Encoded protein: CASSTRPNNYGYTF.

The J gene is TRBJ1-2, the V gene TRBV27; 10 nucleotides align to TRBD1. V was clipped by 5 bases and J by 6 bases; unmatched bases: 9. Germline assignment: CDR1 MNHEY and CDR2 SMNVEV (reference sequence). This CDR3 contains 15 residues. For the CDR3, the DNA is TGTGCCAGCAGTCAGTGGACAGGGGGGAAACATGGCTACACCTTC. Protein: CASSQWTGGKHGYTF.

CDR3 DNA sequence: TGTGCCAGCAGTTTTAAGGGCAGGGGCGATGAGCAGTTCTTC. Its translation is CASSFKGRGDEQFF. The chain combines TRBV28 with TRBJ2-1; tentatively, D is TRBD1 (6 bases). V lost 3 bases, J lost 8 bases, and 14 bases lay in between. Germline V lookup: CDR1 MDHEN, CDR2 SYDVKM. This CDR3 has 14 residues. The whole variable domain, filled in from reference TRBV28 and TRBJ2-1, reads DVKVTQSSRYLVKRTGEKVFLECVQDMDHENMFWYRQDPGLGLRLIYFSYDVKMKEKGDIPEGYSVSREKKERFSLILESASTNQTSMYLCASSFKGRGDEQFFGPGTRLTVL.

The chain joins TRBV5-1 to TRBJ2-5; TRBD1 or TRBD2 may be the D gene (5 bases each). V lost 0 bases and J lost 6, with 15 bases in between. Germline V CDR1 and CDR2: SGHRS, YFSETQ. This CDR3 has 15 residues. This CDR3 is CASSLALRGSKTQYF. CDR3 DNA: TGCGCCAGCAGCTTGGCCTTGAGGGGTTCGAAGACCCAGTACTTC.

The chain links TRBV19 to TRBJ2-2; 9 bases match TRBD1. After removal of 6 bases from V and 5 bases from J, the junction contained 10 bases not matched to a gene. Germline CDR1 LNHDA, CDR2 SQIVND (reference sequence). The CDR3 has 16 amino acids. DNA of the CDR3: TGTGCCAGTAGGACCACGGGACAGGGTTTGACCGGGGAGCTGTTTTTT. Encoded protein: CASRTTGQGLTGELFF.

The chain couples TRBV28 to TRBJ1-1, with 8 bases fitting TRBD1. This CDR3 is built from 15 residues. Trimming cost V 2 bases and J 7 bases; bases outside gene matches: 9. Germline CDR1 MDHEN, CDR2 SYDVKM. CDR3 residues: CASSLPQGALDEAFF. The CDR3 DNA follows: TGTGCCAGCAGTTTACCGCAGGGGGCATTGGATGAAGCTTTCTTT.

This clone was recorded only once. The rearrangement links TRBV6-2 or TRBV6-3 to TRBJ1-4, with D possibly being TRBD1 (6 bases). Germline lookup yields CDR1 MNHEY and CDR2 SVGEGT. The CDR3 sequence is 12 residues long. Trimming cost V 2 bases and J 16 bases, with 14 bases left between them. The CDR3 region is CASSYGGGAGFF. CDR3 bases: TGTGCCAGCAGTTACGGAGGGGGGGCCGGGTTTTTT.

The chain uses TRBV6-5 and TRBJ1-1; D gene uncertain. The CDR3 loop spans 14 amino acids. Deletions cut 6 bases from V and 1 base from J, with 12 bases between. Germline CDR1 is MNHEY and CDR2 is SVGAGI. CDR3 DNA sequence: TGTGCCAGCAGACTCTCCTTGGGGAACACTGAAGCTTTCTTT. The encoded protein is CASRLSLGNTEAFF.